This TCR beta chain is drawn from a study of PD-1 blockade in mismatch repair-deficient tumors. A word on this clone: Antigen unknown.

This table comes from immunoSEQ multiplex PCR, and its TCRdb copy is limited to in-frame clones, with some not included. Here the sample spans fewer than 18,000 clones, 70% to 85% being singletons. Documented time point: 10-day in vitro stimulation with candidate neoantigen peptide 5. Seven ELISpot-reactive neoantigen peptides each drove a 10-day in vitro stimulation. Germline values: CDR1 SNHLY, CDR2 FYNNEI. The CDR3 spans 15 residues. The V and J ends lost 2 bases and 6 bases, in that order; junction bases with no gene match: 3. The TCR was taken from an adult with mismatch repair-deficient cancer. The chain links TRBV2 to TRBJ2-7; 14 bases agree with TRBD2. The sample in question was cells cultured in vitro, obtained from a patient treated with pembrolizumab. The CDR3 DNA follows: TGTGCCAGCAGTGAACAGGGACTAGCGGGAGTCGAGCAGTACTTC. Residues: CASSEQGLAGVEQYF.